These 23 T cell receptor beta chains came from one sample sequenced in a study of T-cell memory formation after mild COVID-19. In TCRdb, the 5' RACE reads were re-called with MiXCR into one record per CDR3 protein. The sample lists some 150,000 distinct CDR3 sequences; roughly 6.2% were seen once. Material: PBMCs or a T cell subset sorted from them (not recorded which). These receptors all come from an adult woman who had mild COVID-19 (a few samples of this study predate the infection). Cell type and time point are not known.

V usage is TRBV24-1 and J usage is TRBJ2-6; 7 bases line up with TRBD1. After removal of 6 bases from V and 1 base from J, the junction contained 5 bases not matched to a gene. CDR1 and CDR2 from the germline V gene are KGHDR and SFDVKD. The length of the CDR3 is 16 residues. The CDR3 sequence is CATSPPTGSGANVLTF. In nucleotides, the CDR3 is TGTGCCACCAGTCCACCGACAGGGTCTGGGGCCAACGTCCTGACTTTC.

This clonotype is termed medium-sized. This chain links TRBV4-2 with TRBJ2-5, with D unresolved. Trimming shortened V by 2 bases and J by 0 bases, and 4 bases separated the two germline ends. The CDR3 loop spans 13 amino acids. Germline-derived CDR1 and CDR2 are LGHNA and YNFKEQ. For the CDR3, the DNA is TGTGCCAGCAGCCAAAAAGACCAAGAGACCCAGTACTTC. This encodes CASSQKDQETQYF.

V usage is TRBV5-1 and J usage is TRBJ2-7; 7 bases map to TRBD1. J gave up 2 bases and V 1 base, and 9 bases lay outside the gene matches. Germline V gene lookup returns CDR1 SGHRS and CDR2 YFSETQ. There are 16 residues in the CDR3. The CDR3 bases are TGCGCCAGCAGCTTGAGGGCGCGGCAGGGGGCCTACGAGCAGTACTTC. Its translation: CASSLRARQGAYEQYF.

This clonotype has a count of ten or more. The chain links TRBV7-8 to TRBJ1-1; D call uncertain. V was shortened by 0 bases and J by 7 bases, with 12 bases between the two germline ends. This CDR3 comprises 14 residues. Per germline, CDR1 SGHVS and CDR2 FQNEAQ. The CDR3 DNA reads TGTGCCAGCAGCTTAGCAAGGGCAAAAGTTGAAGCTTTCTTT. This encodes CASSLARAKVEAFF.

Concerning this clonotype itself: This CDR3 is missing its conserved last phenylalanine or tryptophan, likely due to a read error. The chain links TRBV6-2 or TRBV6-3 to TRBJ2-6; D gene unclear. In germline, CDR1 is MNHEY, CDR2 SVGEGT. V lost 3 bases, J lost 0 bases, and 6 bases lay in between. The CDR3 extends over 15 amino acids. CDR3 bases: TGTGCCAGCAGTTATGGCGGCTCTGGGGCCAACGTCCTGACTTTA. Its protein product is CASSYGGSGANVLTL.

In nucleotides, the CDR3 is TGTGCCAGCAGCCAATCGGAGGGAGGTGGCACAGATACGCAGTATTTT. It translates to CASSQSEGGGTDTQYF. The chain has TRBV4-2 and TRBJ2-3; possibly TRBD2 for D (6 bases). Germline V CDR1 and CDR2: LGHNA, YNFKEQ. V lost 2 bases and J 1 base, leaving 13 bases between the germline ends. CDR3 length: 16 residues.

This clonotype showed up many times. This chain uses TRBV6-5 with TRBJ2-6, with D uncertain. Germline V lookup: CDR1 MNHEY, CDR2 SVGAGI. V was clipped by 0 bases and J by 2 bases, with 5 bases between them. This CDR3 is 15 amino acids long. This CDR3 reads CASSYSHTGANVLTF. The CDR3 DNA reads as TGTGCCAGCAGTTACTCTCACACTGGGGCCAACGTCCTGACTTTC.

V and J are TRBV7-9 and TRBJ2-5; 9 bases match TRBD1. Germline CDR1 is SEHNR and CDR2 is FQNEAQ (reference sequence). Trimming took 5 bases from V and 3 from J; bases not matched to a gene: 7. The CDR3 runs to 15 residues. CDR3 in DNA: TGTGCCAGCAGCGCGGGACAGGGATTGGAAGAGACCCAGTACTTC. It translates to CASSAGQGLEETQYF.

This clonotype was observed a few times. The CDR3, as DNA: TGTGCCAGCAGTTTATCCGGGCCGGCGATTCCGGGAGCTTTCTTT. Its protein is CASSLSGPAIPGAFF. This sequence joins TRBV28 and TRBJ1-1; D is unclear. The germline gives CDR1 MDHEN, CDR2 SYDVKM. The CDR3 runs 15 residues. Trimming stripped 1 base from V and 10 bases from J, with 19 bases between. Supplemented by reference TRBV28 and TRBJ1-1, the full variable domain reads DVKVTQSSRYLVKRTGEKVFLECVQDMDHENMFWYRQDPGLGLRLIYFSYDVKMKEKGDIPEGYSVSREKKERFSLILESASTNQTSMYLCASSLSGPAIPGAFFGQGTRLTVV.

This clonotype was found a few times. The chain recombines TRBV5-1 with TRBJ1-6; TRBD1 matches 7 bases. CDR3 length equals 14 residues. With V trimmed by 4 bases and J by 14 bases, 12 bases remained unmatched. Germline V gene data show CDR1 as SGHRS and CDR2 as YFSETQ. CDR3: CASSLAGTAGTLHF. In nucleotides, the CDR3 is TGCGCCAGCAGCCTAGCCGGGACAGCCGGCACCCTCCACTTT.

V usage is TRBV30 and J usage is TRBJ1-6; 9 bases line up with TRBD1. Losses at the gene ends were 4 bases for V and 0 bases for J; bases not matched to a gene: 7. This CDR3 has 17 residues. Germline V gene sequence: CDR1 GTSNPN, CDR2 SVGIG (reference sequence). CDR3 bases: TGTGCCTGGACTAGGGACAGGGTTCGCTCCTATAATTCACCCCTCCACTTT. It is translated as CAWTRDRVRSYNSPLHF.

V is TRBV6-6 and J is TRBJ2-5; 9 nucleotides match TRBD1. Germline V gene data show CDR1 as MNHNY and CDR2 as SVGAGI (reference sequence). V lost 2 bases to trimming and J lost 1 base; unmatched junction nucleotides: 8. The CDR3 is made up of 17 amino acids. CDR3 protein: CASSYPKTGGIQETQYF. CDR3 sequence (DNA): TGTGCCAGCAGTTACCCGAAGACAGGGGGAATCCAAGAGACCCAGTACTTC.

This clonotype was found a few times. The gene calls are TRBV5-5 and TRBJ2-6; D ambiguous. Trimming removed 5 bases at V and 3 bases at J, with 3 bases between. Per germline, CDR1 SGHKS and CDR2 YYEKEE (reference sequence). The CDR3 runs to 12 residues. This chain's CDR3 is CASRDGANVLTF. DNA for the CDR3: TGTGCCAGCAGAGATGGGGCCAACGTCCTGACTTTC. The variable domain in full, with the rest retrieved from reference TRBV5-5 and TRBJ2-6, is DAGVTQSPTHLIKTRGQQVTLRCSPISGHKSVSWYQQVLGQGPQFIFQYYEKEERGRGNFPDRFSARQFPNYSSELNVNALLLGDSALYLCASRDGANVLTFGAGSRLTVL.

This clonotype was observed a single time. The rearrangement joins TRBV29-1 to TRBJ2-3; D is uncertain. Trimming stripped 3 bases from V and 0 bases from J, with 10 bases between. Germline lookup yields CDR1 SQVTM and CDR2 ANQGSEA. The CDR3 runs to 14 residues. The CDR3 DNA reads as TGCAGCGTTGATTTATCTTCTAGCACAGATACGCAGTATTTT. Protein sequence: CSVDLSSSTDTQYF.

This clonotype was counted only a few times. The gene calls are TRBV9 and TRBJ2-2; a weak D match, TRBD2 (5 bases). V lost 0 bases to trimming and J lost 0 bases, with 9 bases between them. CDR3 length: 16 amino acids. Germline CDR1 SGDLS, CDR2 YYNGEE. The CDR3: CASSVVQTTNTGELFF. In DNA, the CDR3 is TGTGCCAGCAGCGTAGTGCAGACTACGAACACCGGGGAGCTGTTTTTT.

This chain joins TRBV6-1 and TRBJ1-5; possible D gene TRBD1, 5 bases. The V gene's germline CDR1 is MNHNS and CDR2 SASEGT. V was shortened by 0 bases and J by 7 bases, with 13 bases between the two germline ends. CDR3 length equals 15 residues. The CDR3 coding sequence is TGTGCCAGCAGTGAAGCGGTGGTGCAGGGACAGCCCCAGCATTTT. Its translation: CASSEAVVQGQPQHF.

The V gene is TRBV20-1, the J gene TRBJ2-3; TRBD2 matches 9 bases. The trim removed 0 bases at V and 4 bases at J, leaving 11 bases unmatched. The germline V gene encodes CDR1 DFQATT and CDR2 SNEGSKA (reference sequence). This CDR3 region has 17 residues. For the CDR3, the DNA is TGCAGTGCTAGAGACCCGCCTTTGCGGGGGGGCCCAGATACGCAGTATTTT. Its translation is CSARDPPLRGGPDTQYF.

This clonotype was detected only a few times. The V call is TRBV20-1, the J call TRBJ2-7; TRBD2 might be the D (6 bases). Germline V gives CDR1 DFQATT, CDR2 SNEGSKA (reference sequence). This CDR3 contains 12 residues. Deletions cut 8 bases from V and 0 bases from J, with 11 bases between. CDR3 amino acids: CSPSGLSYEQYF. CDR3 in DNA: TGCAGTCCGTCGGGACTCTCCTACGAGCAGTACTTC.

This clonotype was detected many times. This chain links TRBV9 with TRBJ2-7, with D possibly called TRBD1 or TRBD2 (5 bases each). CDR1 is SGDLS, CDR2 YYNGEE, per germline. The V and J ends lost 7 bases and 3 bases respectively, with 11 bases between them. The CDR3 runs to 12 residues. CDR3 sequence reads: CASGDRHYEQYF. Here the CDR3 DNA reads TGTGCCAGCGGGGACCGCCACTACGAGCAGTACTTC.

This clonotype was detected only a few times. J is TRBJ1-2 and V is TRBV20-1, with D possibly being TRBD1 (5 bases). The V end was cut by 4 bases, the J end by 4 bases, with 10 bases between. This CDR3 contains 12 residues. Germline assignment: CDR1 DFQATT and CDR2 SNEGSKA (reference sequence). The CDR3 nucleotides read TGCAGTGCTATCCCCGGGACCTATGGCTACACCTTC. Its protein is CSAIPGTYGYTF.

This clonotype showed up many times. The chain links TRBV6-6 to TRBJ2-7; either TRBD1 or TRBD2 may supply D (6 bases each). Germline V gene lookup returns CDR1 MNHNY and CDR2 SVGAGI (reference sequence). The germline V and J ends were trimmed by 2 bases and 5 bases, with 19 bases remaining between them. The CDR3 runs to 16 residues. The DNA for the CDR3 is TGTGCCAGCAGTTACCCCAGGGGCGGGATCGCCCACGAGCAGTACTTC. It yields the protein CASSYPRGGIAHEQYF.

This clonotype occurred many times. The rearrangement uses TRBV3-1 and TRBJ1-4; D perhaps matches TRBD1 (6 bases). Germline CDR1 LGHDT, CDR2 YNNKEL (reference sequence). The length of the CDR3 is 14 residues. The V and J ends lost 4 bases and 7 bases respectively, with 13 bases between them. Here the CDR3 reads CASSPQGSAEKLFF. The CDR3 DNA follows: TGTGCCAGCAGCCCGCAGGGGTCTGCTGAAAAACTGTTTTTT. Full variable domain (rest looked up from reference TRBV3-1 and TRBJ1-4): DTAVSQTPKYLVTQMGNDKSIKCEQNLGHDTMYWYKQDSKKFLKIMFSYNNKELIINETVPNRFSPKSPDKAHLNLHINSLELGDSAVYFCASSPQGSAEKLFFGSGTQLSVL.

A single count supports this clonotype. The V and J genes are TRBV10-3 and TRBJ1-2; 9 bases are shared with TRBD1. Germline V gene sequence: CDR1 ENHRY, CDR2 SYGVKD. J lost 8 bases, V lost 4 bases, and 5 bases had no gene match. The CDR3 is made up of 13 amino acids. CDR3 amino acids: CAISGTGGAGYTF. CDR3 nucleotide sequence: TGTGCCATCAGTGGCACAGGGGGCGCGGGCTACACCTTC.